This T cell receptor beta chain originates from a study of T cells in Graves' hyperthyroidism and ophthalmopathy (dated by TCRdb to about 2019). Regarding the study in general: Peripheral blood was sampled at the time of initial diagnosis, prior to any treatment. TCR Vbeta CDR3 sequencing of fewer than 150 peripheral blood samples (roughly 43 ophthalmopathy, approximately 80 hyperthyroidism and roughly 17 progressor patients) is reported in the paper. The study also compared thyroid tissue and blood T-cell repertoires from several Graves' hyperthyroidism patients. TCR V-J signatures able to tell the groups apart were searched for in a discovery cohort of 95 to 100 patients, of whom more than 40 had Graves' ophthalmopathy and under 65 had stable Graves' hyperthyroidism. After blood sampling, hyperthyroidism patients were treated with methimazole at a starting dose of 30 mg daily, and ophthalmopathy patients were treated with high-dose intravenous methylprednisolone. The 95 to 100 discovery patients were randomly divided into training and test sets at a 7:3 ratio. An independent validation cohort of 18 to 20 hyperthyroidism patients and 17 patients who later progressed to ophthalmopathy tested prospective prediction of ophthalmopathy.

The study at large found these results: No statistical method was used to fix the sample size in advance, and group allocation was not hidden from the investigators. In validation, progression to ophthalmopathy was predicted by the model with nearly 71% sensitivity and nearly 75% specificity, a median of approximately 6.5 months before onset. Most expanded thyroid clonotypes (frequency above 0.001) were also detected in blood, a finding suggesting that blood repertoires may reflect thyroid immune responses. In cross-validation, a model built on a 13 V-J signature told ophthalmopathy apart from stable hyperthyroidism with roughly 87% sensitivity and roughly 81% specificity, and in testing the same model reached 80%/75%.

This clonotype has more than one count but fewer than ten. No antigen is known for it. No qualities accompany the bases; no much larger clone lies one base away. CDR1 and CDR2 were assigned from the germline V gene (reference sequence) as LNHDA and SQIVND. V is reduced by 3 bases and J by 4 bases, leaving a spacing of 10 bases between them. There are 14 amino acids in the CDR3, from cysteine to phenylalanine inclusive. The entry retains the CDR3 DNA only, 42 bases that are in frame from base 1. A patient counted as having stable Graves' hyperthyroidism if no progression to ophthalmopathy occurred over 18 months of follow-up. Hyperthyroidism patients were newly diagnosed, had a disease duration of under 2 months, and were aged 18 to 65 years. Any patient with an uncontrolled infection, another autoimmune disease, pregnancy or lactation was excluded. Diagnoses were established on the basis of clinical symptoms, serum thyroxine and TRAb, thyroid ultrasound, and orbital computed tomography. PBMCs were isolated from around 10 ml of fresh peripheral blood by Ficoll-Paque density gradient centrifugation. Total RNA was extracted with Trizol reagent, and quality was checked on an Agilent 2100 Bioanalyzer.

The TCR beta CDR3 regions were amplified from RNA transcripts. A first-round RT-PCR of the TCR CDR3 used the HTBI primer set with the Qiagen OneStep RT-PCR kit. A second multiplex PCR round built the libraries, followed by size selection and purification. Sequencing of the libraries was done on an Illumina HiSeq2000 using paired-end 100 bp reads. Regarding the original processing steps: SOAPnuke was used to process the raw data, throwing out any read that contained adapters or uncalled bases, had a mean Phred below 15, or lacked an exact constant-primer or identifier match. COPE v1.2.5 was used to merge high-quality paired reads, and clonotypes were defined as unique nucleotide sequences. MiTCR v1.1 was used to align clonotypes to the IMGT TRBV, TRBD and TRBJ reference segments. The analysis was restricted to V-J combinations with a frequency above 0.0001, which together covered around 99% of the repertoires. A TCS score was defined as the ratio of F50 (clonal expansion) to E x V (chaos), with BLOSUM62-based TCRdist applied between CDR3 peptides within each V-J. Welch's t-statistics and random forest reduced several hundred V-J features to roughly 13, which were used in a naive Bayes classifier (R e1071). Clones were called with MiXCR by TCRdb after fastp trimmed the public reads at Q25, and only in-frame beta chains were retained. Rows are unified per CDR3 protein, each entry keeping the most common DNA and genes. TCRdb's processing, not the authors' own work, is the source of the V and J calls. For this sample there are around 520,000 distinct CDR3 sequences; 12% to 15% appear just once. 11% to 15% of the sample belongs to the ten largest clones.

The TCR comes from a woman aged 40 to 49 with Graves' hyperthyroidism. The sample taken for sequencing was blood. The sequence joins TRBV19 to TRBJ2-1; TRBD2 is possibly the D segment (5 matching bases). The sequenced DNA: TGTGCCAGTAGTATTGGGAGCACATACAATGAGCAGTTCTTC. This is translated as CASSIGSTYNEQFF.